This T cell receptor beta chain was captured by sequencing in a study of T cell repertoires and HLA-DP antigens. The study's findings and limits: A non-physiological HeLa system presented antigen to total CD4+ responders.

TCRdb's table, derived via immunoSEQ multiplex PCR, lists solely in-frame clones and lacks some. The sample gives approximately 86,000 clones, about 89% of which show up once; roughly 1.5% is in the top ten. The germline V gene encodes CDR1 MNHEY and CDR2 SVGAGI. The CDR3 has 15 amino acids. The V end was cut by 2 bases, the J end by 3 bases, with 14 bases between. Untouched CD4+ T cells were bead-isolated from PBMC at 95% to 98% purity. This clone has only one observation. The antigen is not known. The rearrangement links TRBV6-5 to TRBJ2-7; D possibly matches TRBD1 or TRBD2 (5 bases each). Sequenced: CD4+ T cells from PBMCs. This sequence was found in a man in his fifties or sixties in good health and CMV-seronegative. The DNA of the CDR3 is TGTGCCAGCAGTTACGCGGGCAGGGCTGGCTACGAGCAGTACTTC. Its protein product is CASSYAGRAGYEQYF.